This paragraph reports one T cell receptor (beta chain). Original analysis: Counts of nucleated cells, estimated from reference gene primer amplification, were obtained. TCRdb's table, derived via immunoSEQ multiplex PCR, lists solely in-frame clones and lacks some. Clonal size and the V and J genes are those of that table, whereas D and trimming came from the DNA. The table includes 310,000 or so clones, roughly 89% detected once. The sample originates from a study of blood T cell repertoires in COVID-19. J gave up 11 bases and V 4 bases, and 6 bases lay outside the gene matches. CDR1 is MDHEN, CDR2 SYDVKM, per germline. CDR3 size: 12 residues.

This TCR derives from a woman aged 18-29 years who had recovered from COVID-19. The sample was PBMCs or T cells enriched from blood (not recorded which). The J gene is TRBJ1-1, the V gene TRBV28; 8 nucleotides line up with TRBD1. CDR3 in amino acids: CASSYRTGQAFF. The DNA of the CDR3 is TGTGCCAGCAGTTATAGGACAGGGCAGGCTTTCTTT.